Below, one TCR beta chain is given with its context. Other DNA sequences in this specimen translate into the identical CDR3. These data originate in a study of blood T cell repertoires in COVID-19. Measured with immunoSEQ multiplex PCR; TCRdb has only the in-frame clones, and not every one. The sample carries about 440,000 clones, around 91% recorded once. The CDR3 spans 15 residues. Germline-derived CDR1 and CDR2 are SGDLS and YYNGEE. Germline trimming cut 0 bases from V and 1 base from J; bases unmatched to any gene: 2. Participants were placed into cohorts based on the clinical history they reported.

Sequencing was carried out using PBMCs or T cells enriched from blood (not recorded which). The chain recombines TRBV9 with TRBJ2-7; 9 bases match TRBD2. This receptor was taken from a man in his late teens or twenties who had recovered from COVID-19. The CDR3 DNA is TGTGCCAGCAGCGTAGGGGCGGGAGGGTCCTACGAGCAGTACTTC. Its protein is CASSVGAGGSYEQYF. Full variable domain (outside the CDR3, taken from reference TRBV9 and TRBJ2-7): DSGVTQTPKHLITATGQRVTLRCSPRSGDLSVYWYQQSLDQGLQFLIQYYNGEERAKGNILERFSAQQFPDLHSELNLSSLELGDSALYFCASSVGAGGSYEQYFGPGTRLTVT.